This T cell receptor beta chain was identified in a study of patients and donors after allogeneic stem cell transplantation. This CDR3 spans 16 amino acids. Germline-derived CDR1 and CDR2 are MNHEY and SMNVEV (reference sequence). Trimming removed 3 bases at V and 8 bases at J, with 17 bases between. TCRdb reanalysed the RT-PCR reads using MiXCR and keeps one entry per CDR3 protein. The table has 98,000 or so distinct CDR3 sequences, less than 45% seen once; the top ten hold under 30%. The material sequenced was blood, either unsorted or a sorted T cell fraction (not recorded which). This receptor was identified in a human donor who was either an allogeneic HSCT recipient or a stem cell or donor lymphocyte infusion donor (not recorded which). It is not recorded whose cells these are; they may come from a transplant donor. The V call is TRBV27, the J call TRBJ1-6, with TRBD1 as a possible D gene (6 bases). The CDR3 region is CASSFDRDTQYSPLHF. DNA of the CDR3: TGTGCCAGCAGTTTTGACCGGGACACTCAATATTCACCCCTCCACTTT.